What follows are 13 T cell receptor beta chains derived from one specimen sequenced in a study of identifying expanded T cells in peripheral blood. Libraries were prepared by immunoSEQ multiplex PCR; TCRdb keeps only in-frame clonotypes and omits some of them. The sample lists more than 85,000 clones, 88% occurring once. Sequenced: blood. These TCRs come from a person aged 18 to 75 in good health.

The rearrangement uses TRBV5-4 and TRBJ1-4; TRBD1 matches 10 bases. The V and J ends lost 4 bases and 8 bases, in that order; junction bases with no gene match: 11. CDR1 is SGHNT and CDR2 is YYREEE in the germline V gene (reference sequence). The CDR3 is made up of 16 amino acids. For the CDR3, the DNA is TGTGCCAGCAGCGCGGGGACAGGGGAGAGGAAAGAAAAACTGTTTTTT. Amino acids: CASSAGTGERKEKLFF.

The chain carries TRBV18 and TRBJ2-1; D remains unclear. The CDR3 has 15 residues. V was shortened by 2 bases and J by 1 base, with 9 bases between the two germline ends. Germline-derived CDR1 and CDR2 are KGHSH and LQKENI. DNA of the CDR3: TGTGCCAGCTCACCAAAACAGCAATCCTACAATGAGCAGTTCTTC. Protein product: CASSPKQQSYNEQFF. The entire variable domain, with the rest obtained from reference TRBV18 and TRBJ2-1, is as follows: NAGVMQNPRHLVRRRGQEARLRCSPMKGHSHVYWYRQLPEEGLKFMVYLQKENIIDESGMPKERFSAEFPKEGPSILRIQQVVRGDSAAYFCASSPKQQSYNEQFFGPGTRLTVL.

V is TRBV4-2 and J is TRBJ1-2; no definite D call. The V gene lost 4 bases and the J gene lost 4 bases, with 13 bases spanning the gap. CDR1 LGHNA and CDR2 YNFKEQ come from the germline V gene. CDR3 length: 14 amino acids. The CDR3 loop reads CASSLTKAVYGYTF. CDR3 in DNA: TGTGCCAGCAGCCTTACTAAGGCAGTCTATGGCTACACCTTC.

This clone was recorded only once. The chain joins TRBV28 to TRBJ2-3; TRBD1 agrees at 7 bases. This CDR3 spans 15 amino acids. Germline lookup yields CDR1 MDHEN and CDR2 SYDVKM. The J segment lost 1 base and the V segment lost 5 bases, leaving 6 bases of the junction unmatched. The CDR3 bases are TGTGCCAGCAGTCCTCCCGGGACAGGCACAGATACGCAGTATTTT. As protein: CASSPPGTGTDTQYF.

The chain links TRBV30 to TRBJ1-1; 12 nucleotides agree with TRBD1. The CDR3 totals 16 residues. The ends lost 0 bases at V and 5 bases at J; junction bases unmatched: 7. Germline V CDR1 and CDR2: GTSNPN, SVGIG (reference sequence). The DNA of the CDR3 is TGTGCCTGGAGTGTACCGGGACAGGGGGCTTGGACTGAAGCTTTCTTT. It codes for CAWSVPGQGAWTEAFF.

The chain couples TRBV2 to TRBJ2-1; D is undetermined. Germline CDR1 and CDR2: SNHLY and FYNNEI. Trimming cost V 6 bases and J 3 bases, with 18 bases left between them. The CDR3 extends over 16 amino acids. The CDR3, as DNA: TGTGCCAGCAGCCCCCCTTCCGGCCCGAACTACAATGAGCAGTTCTTC. Translation gives CASSPPSGPNYNEQFF.

This sequence joins TRBV4-1 and TRBJ1-5; D not resolved. Trimming left V 1 base short and J 0 bases short, with 7 bases between. CDR1 is MGHRA, CDR2 YSYEKL, per germline. This CDR3 has 15 amino acids. The CDR3: CASSQGVYSNQPQHF. In DNA, the CDR3 is TGCGCCAGCAGCCAAGGAGTTTATAGCAATCAGCCCCAGCATTTT.

This clone appeared once. The chain couples TRBV7-9 to TRBJ2-7, with 7 bases that match TRBD1. V was pared by 5 bases and J by 4 bases, with 8 bases of the junction left unmatched. Per germline, CDR1 SEHNR and CDR2 FQNEAQ (reference sequence). CDR3 size: 14 residues. The CDR3 DNA follows: TGTGCCAGCAGCGTAGGACAGGCACCTTACGAGCAGTACTTC. Protein product: CASSVGQAPYEQYF.

The gene calls are TRBV29-1 and TRBJ2-1; D is uncertain. Germline V gives CDR1 SQVTM, CDR2 ANQGSEA. This CDR3 spans 12 amino acids. V was trimmed by 6 bases and J by 6 bases, leaving 12 bases between them. The CDR3, as DNA: TGCAGCGTGGGGTTTGAGTCCAATGAGCAGTTCTTC. Encoded protein: CSVGFESNEQFF.

The chain links TRBV29-1 to TRBJ2-7; TRBD1 aligns across 8 bases. The CDR3 contains 13 residues. V shed 2 bases, J shed 1 base, and the junction held 1 base outside the gene matches. Germline CDR1 is SQVTM and CDR2 is ANQGSEA. The CDR3 sequence: CSVEWTGSYEQYF. The CDR3 DNA reads TGCAGCGTTGAATGGACAGGGTCCTACGAGCAGTACTTC.

Notes on this clone: The identical CDR3 is also encoded by other nucleotide sequences in the sample. The chain has TRBV7-2 and TRBJ1-1, with D tentatively TRBD1 (5 bases). Germline V CDR1 and CDR2: SGHTA, FQGNSA. The CDR3 loop spans 13 amino acids. Between the trimmed V and J ends, which lost 4 bases and 1 base, there was a span of 7 bases. CDR3 in amino acids: CASSSGQNTEAFF. CDR3 nucleotide sequence: TGTGCCAGCAGCTCCGGACAGAACACTGAAGCTTTCTTT.

V gene TRBV13 combines with J gene TRBJ1-1, with D possibly TRBD1 on 6 matching bases. V was pared by 3 bases and J by 6 bases, with 11 bases between. Germline V gene data show CDR1 as PRHDT and CDR2 as FYEKMQ (reference sequence). The CDR3 extends over 13 amino acids. CDR3 protein: CASSFRGYPEAFF. The CDR3 nucleotides read TGTGCCAGCAGCTTCAGGGGATACCCTGAAGCTTTCTTT.

The rearrangement links TRBV29-1 to TRBJ2-3, with D hard to call. The CDR3 spans 15 residues. The germline V gene has CDR1 SQVTM and CDR2 ANQGSEA. CDR3 sequence reads: CTPTEGAECTDTQYF. CDR3 in DNA: TGCACCCCCACGGAAGGTGCGGAGTGCACAGATACGCAGTATTTT.